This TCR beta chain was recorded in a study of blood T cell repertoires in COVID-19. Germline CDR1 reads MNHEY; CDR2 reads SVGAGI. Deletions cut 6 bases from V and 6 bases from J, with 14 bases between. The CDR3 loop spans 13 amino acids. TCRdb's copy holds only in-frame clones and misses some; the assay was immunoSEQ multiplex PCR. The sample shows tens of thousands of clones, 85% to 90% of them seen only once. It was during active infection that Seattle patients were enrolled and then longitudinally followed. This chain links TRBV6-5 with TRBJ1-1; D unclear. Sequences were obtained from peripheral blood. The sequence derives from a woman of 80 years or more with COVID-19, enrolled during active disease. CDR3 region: CASRGAGTSEAFF. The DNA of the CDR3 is TGTGCCAGCAGAGGAGCGGGTACTTCTGAAGCTTTCTTT.